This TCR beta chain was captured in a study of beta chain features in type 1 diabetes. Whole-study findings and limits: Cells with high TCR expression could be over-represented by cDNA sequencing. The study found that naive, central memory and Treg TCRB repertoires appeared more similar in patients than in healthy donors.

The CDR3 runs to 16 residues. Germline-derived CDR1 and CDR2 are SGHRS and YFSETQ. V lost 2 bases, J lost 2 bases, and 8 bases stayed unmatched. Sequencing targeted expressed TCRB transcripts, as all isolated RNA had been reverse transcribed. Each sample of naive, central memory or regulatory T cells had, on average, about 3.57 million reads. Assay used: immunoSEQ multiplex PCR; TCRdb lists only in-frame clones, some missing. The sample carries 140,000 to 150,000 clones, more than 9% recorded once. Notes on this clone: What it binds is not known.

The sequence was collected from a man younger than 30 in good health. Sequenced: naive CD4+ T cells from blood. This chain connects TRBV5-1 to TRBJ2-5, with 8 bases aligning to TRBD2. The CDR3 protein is CASSFFLSGGQETQYF. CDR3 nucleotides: TGCGCCAGCAGCTTCTTCTTAAGCGGGGGACAAGAGACCCAGTACTTC.